These 26 T cell receptor beta chains came from one sample sequenced in a study of response to subunit inactivated influenza vaccine (dated by TCRdb to 2016 to 2019). The library relied on RT-PCR. Sequenced using an Illumina HiSeq 2500. TCRdb trimmed public reads at Q25 via fastp, called clones via MiXCR and kept in-frame beta chains. Under each unique CDR3 protein, matching rows form one entry showing the most common genes and DNA. This sample holds a few hundred thousand distinct CDR3 sequences; 14% were observed only once. More than 9.5% of the sample belongs to the ten largest clones. The sequencing here drew on PBMCs from blood, taken 11 to 12 days after vaccination. The source of these receptors is a man aged 45 to 65 who received an inactivated influenza vaccine. Donor details come from another sample of the same person, matched by shared clones.

The chain carries TRBV20-1 and TRBJ2-1, with 9 bases fitting TRBD2. V was clipped by 5 bases and J by 4 bases; unmatched bases: 3. Germline assignment: CDR1 DFQATT and CDR2 SNEGSKA (reference sequence). The CDR3 totals 13 residues. The CDR3 protein is CSAGTSLYNEQFF. DNA of the CDR3: TGCAGTGCTGGGACTAGCCTGTACAATGAGCAGTTCTTC.

The sample holds a few counts of this clonotype. The CDR3 bases are TGTGCCAGCAGTTTGCGACAGGGTGAGGCAAACTATGGCTACACCTTC. Residues: CASSLRQGEANYGYTF. The rearrangement uses TRBV27 and TRBJ1-2; TRBD1 aligns across 7 bases. Losses at the gene ends were 3 bases for V and 2 bases for J; bases not matched to a gene: 9. CDR3 size: 16 residues. CDR1 and CDR2 (germline): MNHEY, SMNVEV (reference sequence).

The chain combines TRBV10-2 with TRBJ1-5; D is undetermined. Per the germline V gene, CDR1 is WSHSY and CDR2 is SAAADI. V was shortened by 3 bases and J by 0 bases, with 12 bases between the two germline ends. The CDR3 is 16 amino acids. Here the CDR3 reads CASSEAGLNSNQPQHF. CDR3 nucleotides: TGCGCCAGCAGTGAAGCAGGACTAAATAGCAATCAGCCCCAGCATTTT.

This clonotype was recorded many times. The chain joins TRBV3-1 to TRBJ1-2; D may be TRBD1 (6 bases). Germline V gives CDR1 LGHDT, CDR2 YNNKEL (reference sequence). CDR3 size: 13 residues. The ends were cut back, 4 bases at V and 4 bases at J, with 10 bases in the middle. The CDR3 spells CASSLRTAYGYTF. CDR3 DNA sequence: TGTGCCAGCAGCCTCCGGACAGCCTATGGCTACACCTTC.

This clonotype was observed a single time. CDR3 bases: TGTGCCACCAGGAGCGGGGGTGGGGAGACCCAGTACTTC. As protein: CATRSGGGETQYF. This rearrangement joins TRBV24-1 to TRBJ2-5; 8 positions match TRBD2. The J segment lost 5 bases and the V segment lost 7 bases, leaving 5 bases of the junction unmatched. CDR1 and CDR2 (germline): KGHDR, SFDVKD. The CDR3 runs 13 residues.

Only a few counts were recorded for this clonotype. The chain couples TRBV5-6 to TRBJ2-5, with a tentative D call TRBD1 (6 bases). With 6 bases removed from V and 5 bases from J, the gap between germline ends came to 20 bases. Germline values: CDR1 SGHDT, CDR2 YYEEEE. This CDR3 region has 15 residues. The CDR3 loop is CASISSGTFTETQYF. The DNA for the CDR3 is TGTGCCAGCATCTCCTCCGGGACATTTACGGAGACCCAGTACTTC.

This chain connects TRBV6-2 or TRBV6-3 to TRBJ2-1; D tentatively fits TRBD1 or TRBD2 (7 bases each). The CDR3 covers 15 residues. Per the germline V gene, CDR1 is MNHEY and CDR2 is SVGEGT. Trimming pared 7 bases from V and 6 bases from J, leaving 19 bases between. The CDR3 nucleotides read TGTGCCAGCATAGGGGGCGGGAGTGCCCCCAATGAGCAGTTCTTC. As protein: CASIGGGSAPNEQFF.

This rearrangement joins TRBV7-2 to TRBJ2-3; D uncertain. V was cut by 4 bases and J by 2 bases, with 16 bases left in between. CDR1 and CDR2 (germline): SGHTA, FQGNSA. The CDR3 is 16 residues long. The CDR3 here is CASSSRTLTPTDTQYF. CDR3 coding DNA: TGTGCCAGCAGCTCGAGGACGCTCACCCCCACAGATACGCAGTATTTT.

This clonotype was observed at least ten times. The chain has TRBV28 and TRBJ2-5; D possibly uses TRBD1 or TRBD2 (5 bases each). This CDR3 contains 13 residues. CDR1 MDHEN and CDR2 SYDVKM come from the germline V gene. Between the trimmed V and J ends, which lost 10 bases and 1 base, there was a span of 13 bases. The CDR3: CATDRGTQETQYF. The CDR3 region has the DNA TGTGCCACCGATCGGGGCACCCAAGAGACCCAGTACTTC.

In the case of this clonotype: One junction end does not reproduce the germline sequence, and a read error may be involved. This chain connects TRBV11-2 to TRBJ2-7; D possibly corresponds to TRBD2 (6 bases). Germline assignment: CDR1 SGHAT and CDR2 FQNNGV. This CDR3 has 15 residues. CDR3 loop: CTSSLDRRVRYEQYF. In DNA, the CDR3 is TGTACCAGCAGCTTAGATCGGAGGGTCCGCTACGAGCAGTACTTC.

The chain couples TRBV6-2 or TRBV6-3 to TRBJ2-7; D is perhaps TRBD1 (6 bases). This CDR3 has 16 amino acids. Germline V gene sequence: CDR1 MNHEY, CDR2 SVGEGT. The V and J ends lost 5 bases and 2 bases respectively, with 19 bases between them. In nucleotides, the CDR3 is TGTGCCAGCAGTCCCATTCCGGGACACCTCACCTACGAGCAGTACTTC. This sequence encodes CASSPIPGHLTYEQYF.

The chain uses TRBV6-2 or TRBV6-3 and TRBJ1-1; possibly TRBD1 for D (6 bases). The CDR3 is 13 amino acids. Germline CDR1 reads MNHEY; CDR2 reads SVGEGT. Between the trimmed V and J ends, which lost 4 bases and 8 bases, there was a span of 14 bases. CDR3 DNA sequence: TGTGCCAGCAGTTTCGACAGGAACCTCGAAGCTTTCTTT. The encoded protein is CASSFDRNLEAFF.

The chain uses TRBV7-6 and TRBJ2-7; no firm D call. The CDR3 contains 13 residues. The germline gives CDR1 SGHVS, CDR2 FNYEAQ. The germline V and J ends were trimmed by 0 bases and 5 bases, with 8 bases remaining between them. CDR3 in amino acids: CASSLAQGNEQYF. The CDR3 nucleotides read TGTGCCAGCAGCTTAGCGCAAGGGAACGAGCAGTACTTC. The full variable domain, completed using reference TRBV7-6 and TRBJ2-7, is GAGVSQSPRYKVTKRGQDVALRCDPISGHVSLYWYRQALGQGPEFLTYFNYEAQQDKSGLPNDRFSAERPEGSISTLTIQRTEQRDSAMYRCASSLAQGNEQYFGPGTRLTVT.

The V gene is TRBV9, the J gene TRBJ2-1; tentative D call: TRBD2 (6 bases). Germline CDR1 is SGDLS and CDR2 is YYNGEE. This CDR3 is 15 amino acids long. V was cut by 0 bases and J by 3 bases, with 10 bases left in between. For the CDR3, the DNA is TGTGCCAGCAGCGTAGTGGCGGGGTTCTACAATGAGCAGTTCTTC. Translated: CASSVVAGFYNEQFF.

This clonotype has a single count. The chain combines TRBV19 with TRBJ2-1; 7 bases are shared with TRBD1. V trimming: 5 bases; J trimming: 6 bases; junction bases outside the gene matches: 4. From germline, CDR1 is LNHDA and CDR2 SQIVND (reference sequence). This CDR3 region has 13 residues. The CDR3 bases are TGTGCCAGTAGTCCGGACAGGAGCAATGAGCAGTTCTTC. Its protein product is CASSPDRSNEQFF. Together with reference TRBV19 and TRBJ2-1, the CDR3 gives the full variable domain: DGGITQSPKYLFRKEGQNVTLSCEQNLNHDAMYWYRQDPGQGLRLIYYSQIVNDFQKGDIAEGYSVSREKKESFPLTVTSAQKNPTAFYLCASSPDRSNEQFFGPGTRLTVL.

In its sample, this clonotype was seen a few times. This sequence joins TRBV3-1 and TRBJ2-7; D could derive from TRBD1 or TRBD2 (6 bases each). Germline values: CDR1 LGHDT, CDR2 YNNKEL (reference sequence). This CDR3 has 14 residues. The germline V and J ends were trimmed by 3 bases and 2 bases, with 11 bases remaining between them. In nucleotides, the CDR3 is TGTGCCAGCAGCCAGCCGGGGGCGGCCTACGAGCAGTACTTC. This sequence encodes CASSQPGAAYEQYF.

The gene calls are TRBV9 and TRBJ2-2; D call uncertain. The V end was cut by 0 bases, the J end by 4 bases, with 7 bases between. Germline V gene lookup returns CDR1 SGDLS and CDR2 YYNGEE. The CDR3 has 14 amino acids. The CDR3 region is CASSVALSTGELFF. CDR3 sequence (DNA): TGTGCCAGCAGCGTAGCTCTAAGCACCGGGGAGCTGTTTTTT.

V is TRBV7-9 and J is TRBJ2-3; TRBD2 matches 13 bases. Trimming at V came to 5 bases and at J to 6 bases, leaving 5 bases not matched to a gene. Germline values: CDR1 SEHNR, CDR2 FQNEAQ (reference sequence). This CDR3 contains 15 residues. The CDR3 sequence is CASSETSGGYDTQYF. In DNA, the CDR3 is TGTGCCAGCAGCGAGACTAGCGGGGGGTACGATACGCAGTATTTT.

V usage is TRBV7-2 and J usage is TRBJ1-6; 7 bases map to TRBD1. Losses at the gene ends were 2 bases for V and 9 bases for J; bases not matched to a gene: 10. The germline V gene has CDR1 SGHTA and CDR2 FQGNSA. The CDR3 is made up of 16 amino acids. This CDR3 is CASSLQTGVLRSPLHF. DNA for the CDR3: TGTGCCAGCAGCTTACAAACAGGGGTTCTTCGTTCACCCCTCCACTTT.

The rearrangement links TRBV18 to TRBJ2-6; a possible D gene is TRBD1 (5 bases). This CDR3 has 15 amino acids. The germline CDR1 and CDR2 sequences are KGHSH and LQKENI. The V end was cut by 4 bases, the J end by 4 bases, with 11 bases between. CDR3 sequence reads: CASSQGQIGANVLTF. The CDR3 DNA reads TGTGCCAGCTCACAGGGGCAAATCGGGGCCAACGTCCTGACTTTC.

This clonotype has just one count. J is TRBJ2-7 and V is TRBV30, with TRBD1 as a possible D gene (7 bases). Per the germline V gene, CDR1 is GTSNPN and CDR2 is SVGIG (reference sequence). Trimming took off 4 bases at V and 2 bases at J, with 18 bases between the two ends. The CDR3 loop spans 15 amino acids. The CDR3 sequence: CAWTPWTGLTYEQYF. The CDR3 region has the DNA TGTGCCTGGACCCCCTGGACAGGACTAACCTACGAGCAGTACTTC.

This clonotype was counted between two and nine times. The genes are TRBV29-1 and TRBJ2-7; no definite D call. With 0 bases removed from V and 1 base from J, the gap between germline ends came to 4 bases. The germline CDR1 and CDR2 sequences are SQVTM and ANQGSEA. CDR3 length: 12 residues. As DNA, the CDR3 is TGCAGCGTTGAAGAGGAATCCTACGAGCAGTACTTC. Residues: CSVEEESYEQYF.

The chain recombines TRBV20-1 with TRBJ2-7; TRBD2 matches 11 bases. The CDR3 extends over 13 amino acids. The germline V gene has CDR1 DFQATT and CDR2 SNEGSKA (reference sequence). The V segment lost 6 bases and the J segment 4 bases; nucleotides outside the gene matches: 5. This CDR3 is CSARLAGRYEQYF. The CDR3 nucleotides are TGCAGTGCGCGACTAGCGGGGAGGTACGAGCAGTACTTC.

This clonotype has a handful of counts. V and J are TRBV4-3 and TRBJ1-6; TRBD1 is a possible D gene (5 bases). The ends were cut back, 0 bases at V and 8 bases at J, with 14 bases in the middle. Germline V CDR1 and CDR2: LGHNA, YSLEER. This CDR3 contains 16 residues. The CDR3 DNA follows: TGCGCCAGCAGCCAAGATTGGGGACCAGGAGATTCACCCCTCCACTTT. Residues: CASSQDWGPGDSPLHF.

The V and J genes are TRBV5-5 and TRBJ2-5, with TRBD2 matching 10 bases. The germline gives CDR1 SGHKS, CDR2 YYEKEE (reference sequence). With V trimmed by 4 bases and J by 2 bases, 11 bases remained unmatched. The CDR3 contains 17 residues. The CDR3 reads CASSRRLLLAGQETQYF. For the CDR3, the DNA is TGTGCCAGCAGCCGGCGGCTACTACTAGCGGGACAAGAGACCCAGTACTTC.

This clonotype was detected a few times. This rearrangement joins TRBV7-7 to TRBJ2-1; D tentatively fits TRBD1 or TRBD2 (5 bases each). Trimming took off 4 bases at V and 9 bases at J, with 13 bases between the two ends. Germline CDR1 reads SSHAT; CDR2 reads FNYEAQ (reference sequence). The CDR3 spans 13 residues. In nucleotides, the CDR3 is TGTGCCAGCAGCTCCAAACGTGGGGGTGAGCAGTTCTTC. Translated, it gives CASSSKRGGEQFF.